Listed here are 4 T cell receptor beta chains from one sample, sequenced in a study of shared clonotypes between healthy human individuals. The table came from immunoSEQ multiplex PCR; TCRdb's copy has only in-frame clones and leaves some out. The sample has about 470,000 clones, 79% seen once; the top ten hold 13%. The specimen was PBMCs. Receptor source: a woman between 40 and 50 years old in good health. Some clones in this sample may be carry-over from other donors' samples.

The chain couples TRBV7-3 to TRBJ2-2; D remains ambiguous. Germline values: CDR1 SGHTA, CDR2 FQGTGA. The CDR3 loop spans 12 amino acids. V was trimmed by 5 bases and J by 2 bases, leaving 3 bases between them. The CDR3 bases are TGTGCCAGCAGCCATAACACCGGGGAGCTGTTTTTT. It specifies CASSHNTGELFF.

This clone appeared once. This rearrangement joins TRBV4-1 to TRBJ1-6; no reliable D call. The CDR3 length is 12 residues. With 0 bases removed from V and 10 bases from J, the gap between germline ends came to 4 bases. CDR1 and CDR2 from the germline V gene are MGHRA and YSYEKL. This CDR3 is CASSQDGSPLHF. CDR3 sequence (DNA): TGCGCCAGCAGCCAAGATGGCTCACCCCTCCACTTT.

About this clone itself: The sample carries other DNA sequences with the same CDR3. This chain joins TRBV30 and TRBJ2-7; weak D call: TRBD1 (5 bases). CDR1 and CDR2 (germline): GTSNPN, SVGIG (reference sequence). Trimming removed 0 bases at V and 4 bases at J, with 7 bases between. This CDR3 spans 12 amino acids. The CDR3 DNA sequence: TGTGCCTGGAGTGTAACAGGTTACGAGCAGTACTTC. Translated: CAWSVTGYEQYF.

The J gene is TRBJ2-3, the V gene TRBV13; 10 nucleotides agree with TRBD2. V was clipped by 7 bases and J by 3 bases; unmatched bases: 7. The CDR3 contains 15 residues. CDR1 and CDR2 from the germline V gene are PRHDT and FYEKMQ (reference sequence). The CDR3 protein is CASTLETSGTDTQYF. The CDR3 coding sequence is TGTGCCAGCACTCTTGAGACTAGCGGGACAGATACGCAGTATTTT.